The following is a T cell receptor (beta chain) sequence with its context. Its antigen remains unidentified. No much larger clone is present one base from it, and per-base qualities are unavailable. This sample also contains other DNA sequences that code for the same CDR3. This specimen comes from a study of shared clonotypes between healthy human individuals (dated by TCRdb to the early 2020s). Looking at the study overall: The cohort comprised two women and three men aged 18 to 49 years. Different laboratories and diverse techniques were used to prepare libraries and sequence TCR repertoires, to increase sequencing depth and limit assay-specific biases. To estimate repertoire size and how much clonotypes are shared between individuals, the study performed deep sequencing of blood TCR repertoires from roughly five healthy adults. Per donor, leukapheresis produced somewhere between about 0.85 and 10 billion PBMCs. For each donor, three plates each were used for CD4 naive and CD4 memory, two plates were used for CD8 naive, and one plate was used for CD8 memory. Study-level results and caveats: When several donors were compared, the shared fraction of clonotypes was around 5.1% for naive CD4, approximately 3.3% for naive CD8, more than 2% for memory CD4, and 0.4% for memory CD8. Because the study included a small number of donors, the genetic and exposure-history diversity represented was limited. Compared with non-shared clonotypes, clonotypes shared by all four sorted-subset donors had higher generation probabilities. Incomplete sequencing was indicated by rarefaction of sorted-subset datasets, despite the large sequencing depth. Estimated clonotype richness was generally larger for naive than for memory subsets. Sampling was restricted to blood, and TCR repertoires in tissue are likely to differ from TCR repertoires in blood. Pairwise subsampling led to the expectation that sequencing depth would affect the degree of clonotype sharing among donors.

Using the deep immunoSEQ assay, TCR CDR3 regions were amplified from genomic DNA by multiplex PCR. Extracted genomic DNA from each cell subset was distributed evenly across all wells of several immunoSEQ 96-well plates, and each plate was treated as a replicate. For sorted subsets, roughly 200 ng genomic DNA, equal to 30,000 to 35,000 T cell genomes, was loaded into each replicate PCR. The purified libraries were quantified using a Qubit 3.0 fluorometer, sized with a Bioanalyzer 2100, and then quantified again using the KAPA Library Quantification kit. Every immunoSEQ 96-well plate was sequenced on a dedicated single-read 150-cycle Illumina NextSeq 550 flow cell. Per the original workflow: Because the immunoSEQ output included only junctional sequences and no quality scores, the filtering could not be the same as the filtering used for full-length reads. To assign V/J genes and CDR3, sequences were annotated against IMGT germline references using PyIR, a Python wrapper for IgBLAST v1.9. Reads with weak V/J assignments (E-value above 1e-6), missing CDR3, stop codons, out-of-frame junctions, or ambiguous translated residues were removed. V3J clonotypes were defined as sequences sharing an identical inferred V gene, J gene, and CDR3 amino acid sequence. Percentage overlap between repertoires was computed as shared unique clonotypes divided by the size of the smaller repertoire. Richness of each repertoire was evaluated using RTK rarefaction, the Chao1 estimator, and Recon v2.1 estimates of unobserved clonotypes. For all TCRbeta clonotypes obtained by the gDNA method from several donors, generation probabilities were computed with OLGA. TCRdb mirrors the immuneACCESS table, restricted to in-frame sequences. Some clones are absent from its copies; in checked studies, under half trace to an unresolved V gene, and the reason for the others is unknown. V and J calls plus clone size are reproduced from that table; the DNA served to infer D and trimming. The table for this sample lists about 2 million clones; about 95% of them were counted only once. The top ten clonotypes cover 0.9% to 1.5% of the sample.

CD8 naive samples were CD45RO-negative cells positively selected for CCR7, giving a CD45RA+CCR7+ population that excluded TemRA cells. Donors were healthy HIV-negative adults with no recently reported acute infections or vaccinations. Every donor was a Caucasian adult living in Nashville, Tennessee, USA. Blood was collected by leukapheresis, and PBMCs were isolated by Ficoll-Histopaque density gradient centrifugation and then cryopreserved in liquid nitrogen vapor phase. Analytical flow cytometry was used to check the purity and quantity of every magnetically sorted T cell population. Genomic DNA was isolated from each sorted fraction and quantified by UV absorbance on a Nanodrop 2000c. There are 14 amino acids in the CDR3, from cysteine to phenylalanine inclusive. CDR3 DNA only is kept here, 42 bases in frame from base 1. Ends trimmed: V by 2 bases, J by 4 bases; bases unmatched to a gene: 3. CDR1 is given as GTSNPN and CDR2 as SVGIG, both from the germline V gene (reference sequence).

The receptor was derived from a man between 18 and 35 years old in good health. The sample consisted of naive CD8+ T cells sorted from blood. Explained via the paper, the cell subset or site label denotes: CD45RA+CCR7+. This sequence uses TRBV30 and TRBJ2-5, with TRBD1 matching 11 junction bases. The nucleotide sequence reads as follows: TGTGCCTGGAGTCCGGGACAGGGGGGAGAGACCCAGTACTTC. The encoded protein is CAWSPGQGGETQYF.